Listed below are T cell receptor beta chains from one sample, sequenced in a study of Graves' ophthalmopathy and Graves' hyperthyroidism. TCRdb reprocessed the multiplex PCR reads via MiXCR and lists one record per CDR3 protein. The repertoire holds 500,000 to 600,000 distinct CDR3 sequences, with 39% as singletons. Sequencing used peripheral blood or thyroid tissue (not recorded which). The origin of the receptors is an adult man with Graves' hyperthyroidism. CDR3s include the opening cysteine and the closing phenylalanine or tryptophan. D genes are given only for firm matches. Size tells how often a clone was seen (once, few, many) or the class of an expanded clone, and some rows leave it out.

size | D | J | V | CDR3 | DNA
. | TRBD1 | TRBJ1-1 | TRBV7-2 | CASSFRDRGANTEAFF | TGTGCCAGCAGCTTCCGGGACAGGGGGGCGAACACTGAAGCTTTCTTT
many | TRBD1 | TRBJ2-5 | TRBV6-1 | CASSGTGVRETQYF | TGTGCCAGCAGTGGGACAGGGGTTCGAGAGACCCAGTACTTC
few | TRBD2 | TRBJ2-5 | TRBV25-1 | CASSEWTSGRPGETQYF | TGTGCCAGCAGTGAATGGACTAGCGGGAGACCCGGAGAGACCCAGTACTTC
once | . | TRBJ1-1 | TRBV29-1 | CSVTGTGMYTEAFF | TGCAGCGTTACCGGGACTGGGATGTACACTGAAGCTTTCTTT
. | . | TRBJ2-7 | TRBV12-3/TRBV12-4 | CASRVSTYYEQYF | TGTGCCAGCAGAGTGTCAACCTACTACGAGCAGTACTTC
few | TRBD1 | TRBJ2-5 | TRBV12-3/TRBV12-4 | CASSTGDLDQETQYF | TGTGCCAGCAGTACAGGGGACCTAGATCAAGAGACCCAGTACTTC
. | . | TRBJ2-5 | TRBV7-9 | CASSPLVGGLEETQYF | TGTGCCAGCTCACCACTCGTAGGCGGCCTCGAAGAGACCCAGTACTTC
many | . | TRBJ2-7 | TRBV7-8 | CASSLGDSSYEQYF | TGTGCCAGCAGCTTAGGAGACAGCTCCTACGAGCAGTACTTC
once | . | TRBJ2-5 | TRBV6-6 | CASRRQHQETHYF | TGTGCCAGCCGGAGACAGCACCAAGAGACCCATTACTTC
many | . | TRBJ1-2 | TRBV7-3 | CASSLDGGYGYTF | TGTGCCAGCAGCTTGGACGGGGGCTATGGCTACACCTTC
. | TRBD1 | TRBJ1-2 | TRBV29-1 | CSDRGTSGYTF | TGCAGCGACAGGGGTACATCAGGCTACACCTTC
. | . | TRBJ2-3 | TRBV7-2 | CASSLELGSEPTDTQYF | TGTGCCAGCAGCTTGGAGCTTGGGTCTGAGCCCACAGATACGCAGTATTTT
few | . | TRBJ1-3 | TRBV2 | CASSLTPGGTGGNTIYF | TGTGCCAGCAGTTTAACGCCGGGGGGCACGGGGGGAAACACCATATATTTT
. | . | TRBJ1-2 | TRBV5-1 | CASSLDYYGYTF | TGCGCCAGCAGCCTGGACTACTATGGCTACACCTTC
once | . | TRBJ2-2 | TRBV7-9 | CASSSGDTANTGELFF | TGTGCCAGCAGCTCAGGGGACACCGCGAACACCGGGGAGCTGTTTTTT
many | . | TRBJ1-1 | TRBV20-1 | CSAREATNTEAFF | TGCAGTGCCCGAGAGGCGACGAACACTGAAGCTTTCTTT
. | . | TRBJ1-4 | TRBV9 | CASSAQARSTTYNEKLFF | TGTGCCAGCAGCGCTCAGGCAAGGTCAACCACCTATAATGAAAAACTGTTTTTT
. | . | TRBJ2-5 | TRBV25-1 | CASSEWGSNQPQYF | TGTGCCAGCAGTGAATGGGGGAGCAATCAGCCCCAGTACTTC
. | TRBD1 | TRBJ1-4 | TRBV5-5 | CASSLDRTGSWATNEKLFF | TGTGCCAGCAGCTTGGATAGGACAGGGTCTTGGGCAACTAATGAAAAACTGTTTTTT
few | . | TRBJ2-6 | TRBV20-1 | CSARDGEGDNVLTF | TGCAGTGCTAGAGACGGAGAGGGGGACAACGTCCTGACTTTC
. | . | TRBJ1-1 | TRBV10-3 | CAISGGTREHRGAFF | TGTGCCATCAGTGGCGGGACTAGGGAACACCGGGGAGCTTTCTTT
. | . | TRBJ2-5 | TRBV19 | CASSAGARETQYF | TGTGCCAGTAGTGCCGGGGCTCGTGAGACCCAGTACTTC